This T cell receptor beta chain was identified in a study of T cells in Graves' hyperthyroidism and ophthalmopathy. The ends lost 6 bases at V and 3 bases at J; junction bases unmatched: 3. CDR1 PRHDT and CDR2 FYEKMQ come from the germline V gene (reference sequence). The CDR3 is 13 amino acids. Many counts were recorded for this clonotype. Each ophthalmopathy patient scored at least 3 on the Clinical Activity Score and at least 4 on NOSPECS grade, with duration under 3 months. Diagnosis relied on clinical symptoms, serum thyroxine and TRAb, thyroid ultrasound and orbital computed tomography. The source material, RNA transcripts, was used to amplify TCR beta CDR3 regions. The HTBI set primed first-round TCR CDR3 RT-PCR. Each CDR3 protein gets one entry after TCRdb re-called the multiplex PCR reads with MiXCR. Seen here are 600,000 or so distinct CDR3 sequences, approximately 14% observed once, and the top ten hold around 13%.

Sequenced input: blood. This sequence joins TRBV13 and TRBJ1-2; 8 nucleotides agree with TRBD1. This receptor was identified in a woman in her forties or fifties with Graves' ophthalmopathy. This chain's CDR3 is CASSWDRYYGYTF. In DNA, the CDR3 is TGTGCCAGCAGTTGGGACAGGTACTATGGCTACACCTTC.